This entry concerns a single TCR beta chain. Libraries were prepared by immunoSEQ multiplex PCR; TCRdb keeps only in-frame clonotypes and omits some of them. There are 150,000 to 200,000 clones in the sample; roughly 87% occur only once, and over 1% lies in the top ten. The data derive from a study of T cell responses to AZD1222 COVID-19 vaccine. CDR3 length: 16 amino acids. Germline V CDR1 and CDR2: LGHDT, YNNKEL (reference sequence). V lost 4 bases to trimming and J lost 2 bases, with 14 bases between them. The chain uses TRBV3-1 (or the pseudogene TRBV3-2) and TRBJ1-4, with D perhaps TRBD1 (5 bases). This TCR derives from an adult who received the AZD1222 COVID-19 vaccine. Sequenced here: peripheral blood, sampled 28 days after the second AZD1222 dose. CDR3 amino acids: CASSLAGRETNEKLFF. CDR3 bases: TGTGCCAGCAGCCTGGCCGGCAGGGAGACTAATGAAAAACTGTTTTTT.